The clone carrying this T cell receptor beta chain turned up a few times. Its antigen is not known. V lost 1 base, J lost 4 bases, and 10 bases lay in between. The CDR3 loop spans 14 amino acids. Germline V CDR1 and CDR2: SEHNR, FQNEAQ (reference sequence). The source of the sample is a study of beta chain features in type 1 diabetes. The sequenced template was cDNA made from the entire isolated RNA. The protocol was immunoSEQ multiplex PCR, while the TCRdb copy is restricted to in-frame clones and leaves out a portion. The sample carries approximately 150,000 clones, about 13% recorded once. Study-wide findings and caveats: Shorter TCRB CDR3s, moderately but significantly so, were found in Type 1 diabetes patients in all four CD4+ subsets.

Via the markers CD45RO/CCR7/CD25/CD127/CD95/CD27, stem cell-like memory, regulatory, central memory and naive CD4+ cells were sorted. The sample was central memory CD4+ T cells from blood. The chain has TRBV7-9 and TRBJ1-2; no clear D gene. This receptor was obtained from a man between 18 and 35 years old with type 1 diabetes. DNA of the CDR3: TGTGCCAGCAGCTTAGATCCAGGACGCTATGGCTACACCTTC. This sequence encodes CASSLDPGRYGYTF.